The T cell receptor beta chain described here comes from a study of human T cells and chemical hapten exposure (dated by TCRdb to the early 2020s). Notes on the research overall: Libraries were pooled for sequencing, and per-sample TCR yields varied mainly because of small differences in library volumes within the pool. The study tracked peripheral blood TCR repertoire changes in vivo during primary and secondary sensitization to the hapten diphenylcyclopropenone (DPC) in alopecia patients. From each blood RNA sample, both TCR alpha and TCR beta chains were sequenced. General findings and caveats noted by the study authors: After repeated subsampling, the strength of the expansion versus patch-test correlation and the threshold at which it became significant changed. DPC sensitization did not change how many TCRs were above 1 in 1000 frequency, and no evidence was found of alterations in global repertoire structure.

Receptor amplification or capture employed 5' RACE. The sequencing machine was an Illumina MiSeq. Library preparation attached unique molecular identifiers to individual cDNA molecules for quantitative, reproducible TCR counting. Under the source paper's analysis protocol: A median of roughly 99,000 TCRs per sample was observed, with a range of about 20,000 to 700,000. V, J and CDR3 annotation of the TCR reads was carried out using the Decombinator software suite. For the PS versus PT1 abundance plots, all samples were subsampled to the same number of TCRs (28,000). Expanded TCRs were defined as absent before sensitization and observed at least eight times at the 2-week time point. The public reads were reanalyzed by TCRdb: fastp trimming at Q25, MiXCR alignment, in-frame beta chains only. Each entry is one CDR3 protein sequence, shown with its most common DNA and genes. The V and J calls come from TCRdb's annotation, not from the publication. This sample is represented by some 78,000 distinct CDR3 sequences; 6.5% to 8.5% of them were singletons. Of the sample, approximately 2.5% is held by the ten largest clones.

Total RNA was isolated from unfractionated whole blood collected in Tempus Blood RNA tubes. As TCR sequencing controls, 4 or 5 healthy volunteers were used, with blood taken at day 0, 2 weeks and 6 weeks. From its cysteine to its phenylalanine, the CDR3 spans 13 amino acids. Only CDR3 DNA is held: 39 bases, read in frame from base 1. V trim: 7 bases; J trim: 1 base; unmatched bases: 3. The germline V gene specifies SNHLY as CDR1 and FYNNEI as CDR2. In its sample, this clonotype was seen a few times. Its recognized antigen is unknown. No base-level quality is on record; no much larger clone is a single base apart.

This sequence uses TRBV2 and TRBJ2-5, and TRBD1 aligns with 7 junction nucleotides. This receptor was obtained from a male donor in good health. The DNA reads TGTGCCAGCAAAGGACAGGCCCAAGAGACCCAGTACTTC. It specifies CASKGQAQETQYF.